The 22 T cell receptor beta chains listed next were all sequenced from one sample in a study of OX40 agonist ivuxolimab in advanced cancers. TCRdb's table, derived via immunoSEQ multiplex PCR, lists solely in-frame clones and lacks some. The table includes 65,000 to 90,000 clones, almost 85% detected once. The sequences come from CD4+ or CD8+ T cells sorted from blood, collected in a trial of the OX40 agonist ivuxolimab. Receptors originate from an adult with an advanced solid tumor such as melanoma, head and neck, liver or kidney cancer.

The chain employs TRBV7-4 and TRBJ2-5, with 9 nucleotides matching TRBD1. Germline-derived CDR1 and CDR2 are SGHVT and SQSDAQ. The CDR3 totals 18 residues. Trimming at V came to 5 bases and at J to 0 bases, leaving 13 bases not matched to a gene. The CDR3 sequence is CASSALHRGLLYQETQYF. Written as DNA, the CDR3 is TGTGCCAGCAGCGCACTACACAGGGGGCTCTTGTACCAAGAGACCCAGTACTTC.

This clone was seen just once. The rearrangement joins TRBV7-2 to TRBJ1-4; D ambiguous. This CDR3 is built from 14 residues. Germline CDR1 SGHTA, CDR2 FQGNSA. Trimming stripped 5 bases from V and 4 bases from J, with 11 bases between. CDR3 sequence reads: CASSRGQDNEKLFF. The CDR3 bases are TGTGCCAGCAGCAGAGGGCAGGATAATGAAAAACTGTTTTTT.

CDR3 DNA: TGTGCCACAAAGCCCGGGGGAGCGGGGCTCCGGGCCCAGTACTTC. Its protein is CATKPGGAGLRAQYF. The rearrangement joins TRBV2 to TRBJ2-5; 7 bases align to TRBD2. The CDR3 is 15 amino acids. V was clipped by 10 bases and J by 9 bases; unmatched bases: 20. Germline CDR1 reads SNHLY; CDR2 reads FYNNEI.

The CDR3 protein is CASSPGTSTDTQYF. In nucleotides, the CDR3 is TGTGCCAGCAGCCCCGGGACTAGCACAGATACGCAGTATTTT. The chain employs TRBV6-4 and TRBJ2-3; perhaps TRBD2 as D (6 bases). Trimming removed 6 bases from V and 0 bases from J, with 10 bases in between. This CDR3 has 14 residues. Germline V lookup: CDR1 MRHNA, CDR2 SNTAGT.

V usage is TRBV4-3 and J usage is TRBJ2-3, with D possibly TRBD2 on 6 matching bases. From germline, CDR1 is LGHNA and CDR2 YSLEER. Trimming left V 4 bases short and J 6 bases short, with 23 bases between. The CDR3 totals 17 residues. The CDR3 sequence: CASSPGAASEMRDTQYF. Written as DNA, the CDR3 is TGCGCCAGCAGCCCCGGGGCCGCTAGCGAAATGAGGGATACGCAGTATTTT.

This chain uses TRBV29-1 with TRBJ2-1; D unresolved. V was cut by 3 bases and J by 4 bases, with 16 bases left in between. Germline CDR1 SQVTM, CDR2 ANQGSEA. The CDR3 has 15 amino acids. The chain's CDR3 is CSVEEAEIPYNEQFF. CDR3 in DNA: TGCAGCGTTGAGGAAGCAGAAATCCCTTACAATGAGCAGTTCTTC.

The V gene is TRBV9, the J gene TRBJ2-7; 8 bases match TRBD1. J was trimmed by 7 bases and V by 0 bases; bases with no gene match: 6. The V gene's germline CDR1 is SGDLS and CDR2 YYNGEE. The CDR3 sequence is 14 residues long. The CDR3 loop is CASSVAQGAMEQYF. CDR3 in DNA: TGTGCCAGCAGCGTAGCTCAGGGGGCGATGGAGCAGTACTTC.

The J gene is TRBJ2-5, the V gene TRBV6-6, with a weak D call TRBD1 (6 bases). V was clipped by 0 bases and J by 1 base, with 12 bases between them. Germline CDR1 and CDR2: MNHNY and SVGAGI (reference sequence). The CDR3 contains 16 residues. The CDR3 DNA reads TGTGCCAGCAGTTACTCACCTGCAGGGGCCCAAGAGACCCAGTACTTC. It encodes CASSYSPAGAQETQYF.

The chain is built from TRBV7-2 and TRBJ1-1; D remains unclear. The germline V and J ends were trimmed by 5 bases and 10 bases, with 14 bases remaining between them. The length of the CDR3 is 12 residues. Germline CDR1 SGHTA, CDR2 FQGNSA. The CDR3 DNA follows: TGTGCCAGCAGCCTCGGACCTCAGGTAGCTTTCTTT. Translating gives CASSLGPQVAFF. The whole variable domain, remainder taken from reference TRBV7-2 and TRBJ1-1, is GAGVSQSPSNKVTEKGKDVELRCDPISGHTALYWYRQSLGQGLEFLIYFQGNSAPDKSGLPSDRFSAERTGGSVSTLTIQRTQQEDSAVYLCASSLGPQVAFFGQGTRLTVV.

The chain employs TRBV6-1 and TRBJ1-4; D is undetermined. CDR3 length: 16 amino acids. Trimming took 1 base from V and 7 from J, leaving 16 bases between them. CDR1 and CDR2 from the germline V gene are MNHNS and SASEGT. CDR3: CASSEEGWAGFEKLFF. The DNA for the CDR3 is TGTGCCAGCAGTGAAGAAGGCTGGGCGGGCTTTGAAAAACTGTTTTTT.

The V gene is TRBV6-5, the J gene TRBJ2-3; the D is unclear. CDR3 length: 13 residues. The germline V gene has CDR1 MNHEY and CDR2 SVGAGI. V was shortened by 6 bases and J by 5 bases, with 12 bases between the two germline ends. For the CDR3, the DNA is TGTGCCAGCAGGCCAACTGGGCTAGATACGCAGTATTTT. Translation: CASRPTGLDTQYF.

The CDR3 sequence: CASSIFEGGYTF. The DNA of the CDR3 is TGTGCCAGTAGTATATTTGAGGGCGGCTACACCTTC. The chain has TRBV19 and TRBJ1-2; D is unclear. The CDR3 has 12 amino acids. Deletions cut 2 bases from V and 8 bases from J, with 9 bases between. Germline CDR1 and CDR2: LNHDA and SQIVND (reference sequence).

The rearrangement links TRBV7-9 to TRBJ2-2; D might be TRBD1 (6 bases). The CDR3 sequence is 13 residues long. Trimming cost V 1 base and J 6 bases, with 6 bases left between them. Germline V gives CDR1 SEHNR, CDR2 FQNEAQ (reference sequence). DNA for the CDR3: TGTGCCAGCAGCTTAGAGGGGGCCGGGGAGCTGTTTTTT. Protein sequence: CASSLEGAGELFF.

The rearrangement links TRBV27 to TRBJ2-1; 7 bases agree with TRBD1. V lost 8 bases and J lost 2; bases outside the gene matches: 9. The CDR3 covers 15 residues. In germline, CDR1 is MNHEY, CDR2 SMNVEV (reference sequence). CDR3 bases: TGTGCCAGCTCTCCGGACAGGACCACCTACAATGAGCAGTTCTTC. Amino acid sequence: CASSPDRTTYNEQFF.

The chain combines TRBV5-1 with TRBJ2-3; 7 nucleotides line up with TRBD2. Germline V gene lookup returns CDR1 SGHRS and CDR2 YFSETQ. There are 15 residues in the CDR3. V was pared by 0 bases and J by 3 bases, with 4 bases of the junction left unmatched. The CDR3 here is CASSLVGLETDTQYF. The CDR3 bases are TGCGCCAGCAGCTTGGTTGGACTAGAGACAGATACGCAGTATTTT. Full variable domain (outside the CDR3, taken from reference TRBV5-1 and TRBJ2-3): KAGVTQTPRYLIKTRGQQVTLSCSPISGHRSVSWYQQTPGQGLQFLFEYFSETQRNKGNFPGRFSGRQFSNSRSEMNVSTLELGDSALYLCASSLVGLETDTQYFGPGTRLTVL.

This chain joins TRBV25-1 and TRBJ2-7; D is possibly TRBD2 (5 bases). V lost 2 bases and J 7 bases, leaving 15 bases between the germline ends. Germline values: CDR1 MGHDK, CDR2 SYGVNS. The CDR3 has 14 residues. CDR3 nucleotides: TGTGCCAGCAGTGAACCCGGTAGCGTCTGGGAGCAGTACTTC. This translates into CASSEPGSVWEQYF.

The J gene is TRBJ2-7, the V gene TRBV7-2; a weak D match, TRBD2 (5 bases). The CDR3 runs 15 residues. Germline loops: CDR1 SGHTA, CDR2 FQGNSA. V gave up 0 bases and J gave up 0 bases, with 9 bases separating them. For the CDR3, the DNA is TGTGCCAGCAGCTTAGCCCGCGGGCTCTCCTACGAGCAGTACTTC. Encoded protein: CASSLARGLSYEQYF.

This clone was counted a few times. The J gene is TRBJ1-6, the V gene TRBV6-6, with D possibly being TRBD1 (5 bases). The CDR3 is 13 amino acids. CDR1 is MNHNY, CDR2 SVGAGI, per germline (reference sequence). V was shortened by 2 bases and J by 10 bases, with 9 bases between the two germline ends. The CDR3 nucleotides are TGTGCCAGCAGTTACGGGGACGACTCACCCCTCCACTTT. Protein sequence: CASSYGDDSPLHF.

This chain connects TRBV7-9 to TRBJ2-1; TRBD2 aligns across 10 bases. The germline CDR1 and CDR2 sequences are SEHNR and FQNEAQ (reference sequence). The CDR3 sequence is 14 residues long. V lost 5 bases, J lost 8 bases, and 6 bases stayed unmatched. The CDR3 DNA sequence: TGTGCCAGCAGCCTCGGACTAGCGGAGTATGAGCAGTTCTTC. This sequence encodes CASSLGLAEYEQFF. The whole variable domain, filled in from reference TRBV7-9 and TRBJ2-1, reads DTGVSQNPRHKITKRGQNVTFRCDPISEHNRLYWYRQTLGQGPEFLTYFQNEAQLEKSRLLSDRFSAERPKGSFSTLEIQRTEQGDSAMYLCASSLGLAEYEQFFGPGTRLTVL.

This chain links TRBV7-9 with TRBJ2-5, with a weak D call TRBD1 (5 bases). Germline V gives CDR1 SEHNR, CDR2 FQNEAQ (reference sequence). The CDR3 contains 11 residues. Trimming cost V 11 bases and J 1 base, with 8 bases left between them. CDR3: CALGAQETQYF. In DNA form, the CDR3 reads TGTGCCCTAGGGGCCCAAGAGACCCAGTACTTC.

The V call is TRBV30, the J call TRBJ1-2; a possible D gene is TRBD1 (5 bases). The CDR3 has 17 residues. The germline V gene has CDR1 GTSNPN and CDR2 SVGIG (reference sequence). V lost 0 bases, J lost 3 bases, and 20 bases lay in between. CDR3 DNA: TGTGCCTGGAGTGTACCAGGGTCTATCGGCGGGGACTATGGCTACACCTTC. Translating it yields CAWSVPGSIGGDYGYTF.

The chain is built from TRBV11-2 and TRBJ2-1; D is possibly TRBD2 (5 bases). Germline lookup yields CDR1 SGHAT and CDR2 FQNNGV. This CDR3 comprises 13 residues. With 3 bases removed from V and 3 bases from J, the gap between germline ends came to 6 bases. The DNA of the CDR3 is TGTGCCAGCAGCTTGGGGAGCTACAATGAGCAGTTCTTC. As protein: CASSLGSYNEQFF.